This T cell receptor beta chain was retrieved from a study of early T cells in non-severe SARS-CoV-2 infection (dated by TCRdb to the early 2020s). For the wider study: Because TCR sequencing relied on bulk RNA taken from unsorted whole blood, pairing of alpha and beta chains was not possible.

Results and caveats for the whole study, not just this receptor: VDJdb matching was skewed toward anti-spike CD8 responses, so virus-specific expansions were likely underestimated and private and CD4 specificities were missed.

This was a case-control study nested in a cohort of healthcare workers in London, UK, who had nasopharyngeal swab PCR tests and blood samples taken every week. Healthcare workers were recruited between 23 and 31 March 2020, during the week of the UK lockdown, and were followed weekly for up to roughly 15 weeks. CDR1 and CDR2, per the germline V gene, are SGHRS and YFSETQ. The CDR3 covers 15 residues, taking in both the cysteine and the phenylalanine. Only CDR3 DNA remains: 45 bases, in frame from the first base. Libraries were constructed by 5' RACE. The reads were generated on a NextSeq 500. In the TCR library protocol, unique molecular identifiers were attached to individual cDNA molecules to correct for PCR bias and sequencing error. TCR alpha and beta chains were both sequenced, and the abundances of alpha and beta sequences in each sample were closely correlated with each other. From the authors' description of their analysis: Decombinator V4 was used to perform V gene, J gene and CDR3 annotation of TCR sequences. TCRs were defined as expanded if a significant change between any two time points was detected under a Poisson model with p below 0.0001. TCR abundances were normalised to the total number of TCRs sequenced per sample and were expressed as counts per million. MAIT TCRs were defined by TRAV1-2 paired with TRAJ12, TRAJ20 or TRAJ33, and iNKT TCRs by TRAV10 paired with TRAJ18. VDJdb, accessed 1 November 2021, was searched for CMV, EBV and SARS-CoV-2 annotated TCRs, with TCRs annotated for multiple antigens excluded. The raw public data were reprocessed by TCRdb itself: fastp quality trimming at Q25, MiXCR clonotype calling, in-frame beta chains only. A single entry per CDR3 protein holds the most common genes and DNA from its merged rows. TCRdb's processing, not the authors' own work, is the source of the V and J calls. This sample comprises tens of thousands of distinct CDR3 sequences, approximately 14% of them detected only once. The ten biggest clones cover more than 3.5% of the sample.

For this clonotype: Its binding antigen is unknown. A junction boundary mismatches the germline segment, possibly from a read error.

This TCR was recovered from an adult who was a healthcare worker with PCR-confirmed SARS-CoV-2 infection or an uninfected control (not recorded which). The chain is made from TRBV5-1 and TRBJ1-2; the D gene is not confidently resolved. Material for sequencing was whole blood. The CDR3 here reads CASSLGPGNGRGYSF. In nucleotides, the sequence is TGCGCCAGCAGCTTGGGCCCGGGGAACGGGCGCGGCTACTCCTTC.